A single sample is the source of the 9 T cell receptor beta chains below, sequenced in a study of blood T cell repertoires in COVID-19. The table came from immunoSEQ multiplex PCR; TCRdb's copy has only in-frame clones and leaves some out. The sample has about 220,000 clones; around 86% are singletons. The sequenced sample was PBMCs or T cells enriched from blood (not recorded which). The receptor set was obtained from a woman aged 40 to 49 with acute COVID-19.

The chain couples TRBV4-1 to TRBJ2-1, with TRBD2 identical over 10 bases. This CDR3 is 16 amino acids long. Germline loops: CDR1 MGHRA, CDR2 YSYEKL. V lost 3 bases to trimming and J lost 7 bases; unmatched junction nucleotides: 9. CDR3 in amino acids: CASSQELAGSGNEQFF. CDR3 nucleotide sequence: TGCGCCAGCAGCCAGGAACTAGCGGGGTCAGGTAATGAGCAGTTCTTC.

The DNA for the CDR3 is TGTGCCAGCAGTGAAATCACAGTGACTAATTCACCCCTCCACTTT. It translates to CASSEITVTNSPLHF. V usage is TRBV6-1 and J usage is TRBJ1-6; D gene ambiguous. Trimming pared 2 bases from V and 6 bases from J, leaving 11 bases between. The CDR3 sequence is 15 residues long. Germline V gene sequence: CDR1 MNHNS, CDR2 SASEGT.

The chain couples TRBV6-2 or TRBV6-3 to TRBJ2-5; possible D gene TRBD1, 6 bases. The CDR3 sequence is 15 residues long. With 0 bases removed from V and 5 bases from J, the gap between germline ends came to 13 bases. The germline CDR1 and CDR2 sequences are MNHEY and SVGEGT. This chain's CDR3 is CASSYSNRVGETQYF. CDR3 coding DNA: TGTGCCAGCAGTTACTCGAACAGGGTTGGGGAGACCCAGTACTTC.

The CDR3: CASSLGEAREKLFF. DNA of the CDR3: TGCGCCAGCAGCTTGGGGGAGGCCAGAGAAAAACTGTTTTTT. The V and J genes are TRBV5-1 and TRBJ1-4; D is undetermined. Germline V gives CDR1 SGHRS, CDR2 YFSETQ. This CDR3 is built from 14 residues. Trimming took 0 bases from V and 8 from J, leaving 11 bases between them. The full variable domain, its missing parts supplied by reference TRBV5-1 and TRBJ1-4, is KAGVTQTPRYLIKTRGQQVTLSCSPISGHRSVSWYQQTPGQGLQFLFEYFSETQRNKGNFPGRFSGRQFSNSRSEMNVSTLELGDSALYLCASSLGEAREKLFFGSGTQLSVL.

The rearrangement links TRBV7-3 to TRBJ2-2, with unresolved D. Germline CDR1 is SGHTA and CDR2 is FQGTGA. This CDR3 has 17 residues. The germline V and J ends were trimmed by 1 base and 5 bases, with 17 bases remaining between them. In DNA form, the CDR3 reads TGTGCCAGCAGCTTAAGGCCCCGTTTATCTGGTACCGGGGAGCTGTTTTTT. It codes for CASSLRPRLSGTGELFF.

The J gene is TRBJ1-5, the V gene TRBV19; 8 bases align to TRBD1. With 5 bases clipped from V and 0 bases from J, the junction kept 3 bases outside the gene matches. CDR3 size: 15 residues. In germline, CDR1 is LNHDA, CDR2 SQIVND (reference sequence). The CDR3 here is CASSRTGTSNQPQHF. CDR3 nucleotides: TGTGCCAGTAGTCGGACAGGGACTAGCAATCAGCCCCAGCATTTT.

The chain has TRBV9 and TRBJ1-2, with TRBD1 as a possible D gene (5 bases). Trimming shortened V by 4 bases and J by 0 bases, and 13 bases separated the two germline ends. In germline, CDR1 is SGDLS, CDR2 YYNGEE. This CDR3 contains 15 residues. CDR3 nucleotides: TGTGCCAGCAGCCCTTTTCAGGGTGCTAACTATGGCTACACCTTC. Protein sequence: CASSPFQGANYGYTF.

The chain joins TRBV5-1 to TRBJ2-3, with 14 bases fitting TRBD2. Trimming at V came to 1 base and at J to 6 bases, leaving 7 bases not matched to a gene. Looked up from germline, CDR1 is SGHRS and CDR2 is YFSETQ. The CDR3 runs 17 residues. The CDR3 coding sequence is TGCGCCAGCAGCTTGCAGACTAGCGGGGGGGCGCTGGATACGCAGTATTTT. Translating it yields CASSLQTSGGALDTQYF.

In its sample, this clone was seen a few times. V usage is TRBV11-2 and J usage is TRBJ1-2; no clear D. Germline lookup yields CDR1 SGHAT and CDR2 FQNNGV. V was shortened by 0 bases and J by 3 bases, with 11 bases between the two germline ends. This CDR3 has 15 residues. This CDR3 is CASSLDGSVYYGYTF. Written as DNA, the CDR3 is TGTGCCAGCAGCTTAGATGGTTCAGTGTACTATGGCTACACCTTC. The entire variable domain, with the rest obtained from reference TRBV11-2 and TRBJ1-2, is as follows: EAGVAQSPRYKIIEKRQSVAFWCNPISGHATLYWYQQILGQGPKLLIQFQNNGVVDDSQLPKDRFSAERLKGVDSTLKIQPAKLEDSAVYLCASSLDGSVYYGYTFGSGTRLTVV.